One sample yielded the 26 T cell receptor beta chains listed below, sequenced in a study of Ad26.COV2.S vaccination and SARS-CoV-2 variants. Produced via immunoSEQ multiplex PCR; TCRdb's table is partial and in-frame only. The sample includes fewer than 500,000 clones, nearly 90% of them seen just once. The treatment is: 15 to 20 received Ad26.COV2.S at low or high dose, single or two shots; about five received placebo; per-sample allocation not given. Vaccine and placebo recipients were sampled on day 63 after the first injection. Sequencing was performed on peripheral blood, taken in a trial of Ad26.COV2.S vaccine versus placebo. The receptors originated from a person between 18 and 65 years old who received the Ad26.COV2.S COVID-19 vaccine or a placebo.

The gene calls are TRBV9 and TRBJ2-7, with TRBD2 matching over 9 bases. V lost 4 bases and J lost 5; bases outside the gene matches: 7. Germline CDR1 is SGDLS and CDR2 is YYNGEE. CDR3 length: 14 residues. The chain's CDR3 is CASSTGLAGHEQYF. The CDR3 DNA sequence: TGTGCCAGCAGCACGGGACTAGCAGGCCACGAGCAGTACTTC.

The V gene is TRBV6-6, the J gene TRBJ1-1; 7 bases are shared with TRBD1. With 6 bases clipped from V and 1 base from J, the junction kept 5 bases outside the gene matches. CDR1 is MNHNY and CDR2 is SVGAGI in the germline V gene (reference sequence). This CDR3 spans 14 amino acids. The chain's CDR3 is CASRLGQANTEAFF. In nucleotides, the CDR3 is TGTGCCAGCAGGCTCGGACAGGCGAACACTGAAGCTTTCTTT.

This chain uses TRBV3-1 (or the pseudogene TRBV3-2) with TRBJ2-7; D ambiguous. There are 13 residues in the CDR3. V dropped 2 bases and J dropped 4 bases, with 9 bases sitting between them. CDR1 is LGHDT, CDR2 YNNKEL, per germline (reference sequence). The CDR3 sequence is CASSQSGVYEQYF. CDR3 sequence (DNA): TGTGCCAGCAGCCAAAGTGGGGTATACGAGCAGTACTTC.

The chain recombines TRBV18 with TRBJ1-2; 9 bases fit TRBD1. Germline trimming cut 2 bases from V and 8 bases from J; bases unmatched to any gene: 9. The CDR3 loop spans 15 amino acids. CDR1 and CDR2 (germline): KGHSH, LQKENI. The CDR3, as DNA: TGTGCCAGCTCACCAACAGGGGGCGCTAAGTCGGGCTACACCTTC. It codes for CASSPTGGAKSGYTF.

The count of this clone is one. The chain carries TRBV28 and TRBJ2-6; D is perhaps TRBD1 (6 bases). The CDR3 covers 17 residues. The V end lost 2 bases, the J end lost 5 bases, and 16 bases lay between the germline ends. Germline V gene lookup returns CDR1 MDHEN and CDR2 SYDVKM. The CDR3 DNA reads TGTGCCAGCAGTTTAAGCTTAGGGGGTCAGCGGGCCAACGTCCTGACTTTC. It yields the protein CASSLSLGGQRANVLTF.

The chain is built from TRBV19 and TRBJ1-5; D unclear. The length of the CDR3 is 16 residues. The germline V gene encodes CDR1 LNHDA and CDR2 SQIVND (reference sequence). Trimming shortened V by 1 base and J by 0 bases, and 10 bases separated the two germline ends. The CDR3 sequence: CASSIVAAYSNQPQHF. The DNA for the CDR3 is TGTGCCAGTAGTATAGTGGCAGCGTATAGCAATCAGCCCCAGCATTTT.

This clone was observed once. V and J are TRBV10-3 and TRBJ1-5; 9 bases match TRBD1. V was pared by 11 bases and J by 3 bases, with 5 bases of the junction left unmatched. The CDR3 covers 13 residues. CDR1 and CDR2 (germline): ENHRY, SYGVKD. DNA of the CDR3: TGTGCCTCACAGGGGGCTCCCAATCAGCCCCAGCATTTT. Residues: CASQGAPNQPQHF.

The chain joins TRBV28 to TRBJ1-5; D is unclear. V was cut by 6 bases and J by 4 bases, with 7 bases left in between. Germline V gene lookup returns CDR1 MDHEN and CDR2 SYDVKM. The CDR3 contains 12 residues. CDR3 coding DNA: TGTGCCAGCAGGGACGCGAATCAGCCCCAGCATTTT. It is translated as CASRDANQPQHF.

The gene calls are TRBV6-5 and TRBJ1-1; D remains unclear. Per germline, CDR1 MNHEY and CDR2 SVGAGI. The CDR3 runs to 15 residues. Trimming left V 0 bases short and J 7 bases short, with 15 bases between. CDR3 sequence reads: CASSYSVGSVGEAFF. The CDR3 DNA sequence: TGTGCCAGCAGTTACTCGGTGGGGTCCGTAGGTGAAGCTTTCTTT.

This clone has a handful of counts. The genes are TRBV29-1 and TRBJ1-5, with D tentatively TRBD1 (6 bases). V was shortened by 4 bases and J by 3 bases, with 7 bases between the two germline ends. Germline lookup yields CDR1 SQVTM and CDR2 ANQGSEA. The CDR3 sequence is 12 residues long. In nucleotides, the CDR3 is TGCAGCGTTGGACAGGTCAATCAGCCCCAGCATTTT. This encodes CSVGQVNQPQHF.

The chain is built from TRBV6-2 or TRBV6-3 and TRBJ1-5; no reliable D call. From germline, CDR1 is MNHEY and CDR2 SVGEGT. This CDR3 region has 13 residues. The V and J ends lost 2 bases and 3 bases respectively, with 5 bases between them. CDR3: CASSYRDNQPQHF. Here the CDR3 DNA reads TGTGCCAGCAGTTACCGGGACAATCAGCCCCAGCATTTT.

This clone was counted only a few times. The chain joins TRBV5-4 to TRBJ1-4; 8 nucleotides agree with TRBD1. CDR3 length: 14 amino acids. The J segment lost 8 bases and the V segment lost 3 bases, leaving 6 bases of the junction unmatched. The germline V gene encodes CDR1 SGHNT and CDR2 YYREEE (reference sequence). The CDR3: CASSSGQGGEKLFF. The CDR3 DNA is TGTGCCAGCAGCTCCGGACAGGGAGGCGAAAAACTGTTTTTT.

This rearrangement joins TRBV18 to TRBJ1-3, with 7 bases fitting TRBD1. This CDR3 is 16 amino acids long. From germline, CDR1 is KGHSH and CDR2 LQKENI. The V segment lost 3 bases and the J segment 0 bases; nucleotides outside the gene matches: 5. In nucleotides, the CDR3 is TGTGCCAGCTCACCTACAGGGGCCACCTCTGGAAACACCATATATTTT. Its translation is CASSPTGATSGNTIYF.

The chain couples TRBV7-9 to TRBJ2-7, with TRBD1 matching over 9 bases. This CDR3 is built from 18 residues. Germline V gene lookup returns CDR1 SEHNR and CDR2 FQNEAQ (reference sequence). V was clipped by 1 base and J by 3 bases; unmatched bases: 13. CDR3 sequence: CASSLGTGGAMNSYEQYV. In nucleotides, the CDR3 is TGTGCCAGCAGCTTAGGCACAGGGGGCGCAATGAATAGCTACGAGCAGTACGTC.

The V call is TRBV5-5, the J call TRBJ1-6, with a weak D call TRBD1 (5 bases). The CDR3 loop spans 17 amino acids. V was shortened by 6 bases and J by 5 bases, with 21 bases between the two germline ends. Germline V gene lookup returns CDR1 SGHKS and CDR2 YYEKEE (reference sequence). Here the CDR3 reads CASTLGREEDDNSPLHF. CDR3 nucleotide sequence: TGTGCCAGCACTTTGGGCAGGGAAGAAGATGATAATTCACCCCTCCACTTT.

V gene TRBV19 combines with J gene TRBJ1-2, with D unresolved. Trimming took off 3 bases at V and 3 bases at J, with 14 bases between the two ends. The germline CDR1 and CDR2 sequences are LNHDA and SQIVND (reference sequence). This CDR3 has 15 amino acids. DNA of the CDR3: TGTGCCAGTAGTATTGGTACATCACTCTACTATGGCTACACCTTC. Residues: CASSIGTSLYYGYTF. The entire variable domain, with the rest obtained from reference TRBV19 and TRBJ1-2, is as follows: DGGITQSPKYLFRKEGQNVTLSCEQNLNHDAMYWYRQDPGQGLRLIYYSQIVNDFQKGDIAEGYSVSREKKESFPLTVTSAQKNPTAFYLCASSIGTSLYYGYTFGSGTRLTVV.

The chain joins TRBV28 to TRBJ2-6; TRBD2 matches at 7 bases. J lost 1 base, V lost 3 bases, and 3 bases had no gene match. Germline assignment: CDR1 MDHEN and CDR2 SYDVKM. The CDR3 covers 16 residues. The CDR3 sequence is CASSLGGPSGANVLTF. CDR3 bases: TGTGCCAGCAGTTTGGGAGGGCCTTCTGGGGCCAACGTCCTGACTTTC.

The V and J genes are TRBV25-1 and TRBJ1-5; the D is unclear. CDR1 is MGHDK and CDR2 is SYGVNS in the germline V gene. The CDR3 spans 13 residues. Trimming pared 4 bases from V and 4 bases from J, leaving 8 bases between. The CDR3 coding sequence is TGTGCCAGCAGTGGCATCAGGAATCAGCCCCAGCATTTT. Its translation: CASSGIRNQPQHF.

The CDR3: CAIPRQWSDTQYF. CDR3 DNA sequence: TGTGCGATCCCGAGGCAGTGGAGTGATACGCAGTATTTT. This chain links TRBV12-3 or TRBV12-4 with TRBJ2-3; D remains unclear. The CDR3 runs to 13 residues.

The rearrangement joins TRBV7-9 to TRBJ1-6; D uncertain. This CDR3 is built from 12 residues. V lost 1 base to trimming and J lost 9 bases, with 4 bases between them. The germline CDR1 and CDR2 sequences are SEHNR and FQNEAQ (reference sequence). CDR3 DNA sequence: TGTGCCAGCAGCTTAGGGGGTTCACCCCTCCACTTT. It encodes CASSLGGSPLHF. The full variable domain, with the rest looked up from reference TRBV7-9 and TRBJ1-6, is DTGVSQNPRHKITKRGQNVTFRCDPISEHNRLYWYRQTLGQGPEFLTYFQNEAQLEKSRLLSDRFSAERPKGSFSTLEIQRTEQGDSAMYLCASSLGGSPLHFGNGTRLTVT.

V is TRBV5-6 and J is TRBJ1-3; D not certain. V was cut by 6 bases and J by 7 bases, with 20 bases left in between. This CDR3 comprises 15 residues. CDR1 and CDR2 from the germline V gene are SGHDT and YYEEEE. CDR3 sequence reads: CASTLRPTTRNTIYF. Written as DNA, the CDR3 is TGTGCCAGCACCCTACGCCCGACGACGAGGAACACCATATATTTT.

In DNA form, the CDR3 reads TGTGCCAGCAGTCCCACAGCGGGCCTGTCAGAGACCCAGTACTTC. Translation: CASSPTAGLSETQYF. V and J are TRBV25-1 and TRBJ2-5, with D perhaps matching TRBD2 (6 bases). Per the germline V gene, CDR1 is MGHDK and CDR2 is SYGVNS. V lost 5 bases and J lost 4, with 17 bases in between. The CDR3 has 15 residues.

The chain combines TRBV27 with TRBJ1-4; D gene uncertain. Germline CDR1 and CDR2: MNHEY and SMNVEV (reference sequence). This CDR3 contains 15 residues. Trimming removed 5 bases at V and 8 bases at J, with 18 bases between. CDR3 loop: CASSTPGSLGEKLFF. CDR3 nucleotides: TGTGCCAGCAGTACTCCGGGCTCCCTGGGGGAAAAACTGTTTTTT.

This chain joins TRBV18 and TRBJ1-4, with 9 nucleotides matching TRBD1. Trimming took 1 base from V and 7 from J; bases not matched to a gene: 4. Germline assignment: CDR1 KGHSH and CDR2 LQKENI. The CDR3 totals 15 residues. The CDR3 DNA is TGTGCCAGCTCACCACTACAGGGGGCGTCTGAAAAACTGTTTTTT. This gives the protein CASSPLQGASEKLFF. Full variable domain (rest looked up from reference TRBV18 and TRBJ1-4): NAGVMQNPRHLVRRRGQEARLRCSPMKGHSHVYWYRQLPEEGLKFMVYLQKENIIDESGMPKERFSAEFPKEGPSILRIQQVVRGDSAAYFCASSPLQGASEKLFFGSGTQLSVL.

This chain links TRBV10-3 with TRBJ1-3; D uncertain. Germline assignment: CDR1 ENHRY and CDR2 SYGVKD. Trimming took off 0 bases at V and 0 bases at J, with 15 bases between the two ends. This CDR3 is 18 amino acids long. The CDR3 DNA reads TGTGCCATCAGTGAGTCATTCGCCCGGCTGAGCTCTGGAAACACCATATATTTT. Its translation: CAISESFARLSSGNTIYF.

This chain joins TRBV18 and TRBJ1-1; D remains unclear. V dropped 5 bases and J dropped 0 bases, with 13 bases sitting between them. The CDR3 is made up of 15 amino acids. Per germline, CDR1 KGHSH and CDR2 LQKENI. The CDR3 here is CASSSYALLNTEAFF. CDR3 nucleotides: TGTGCCAGCTCATCCTACGCCCTTTTGAACACTGAAGCTTTCTTT.